These T cell receptor beta chains were read from a single sample in a study of blood T cell repertoires in COVID-19. Profiling relied on immunoSEQ multiplex PCR, and the TCRdb table lists in-frame clones only, not all of them. Among approximately 110,000 clones, 81% were seen once, and the ten largest hold under 2%. The source material was peripheral blood. Receptors were obtained from a man in his fifties with acute or convalescent COVID-19. Each CDR3 is given with its conserved first and last residue. A D gene is named only where the DNA matches it firmly. Only part of the rows carry a size: once, few, many, or a class if the clone is expanded.

clone_size: few
cdr3_length: 15
v_call: TRBV7-9
d_call: -
j_call: TRBJ1-4
cdr3_aa: CASSIATATNEKLFF
cdr3_nt: TGTGCCAGCAGCATAGCGACAGCAACTAATGAAAAACTGTTTTTT

clone_size: -
cdr3_length: 15
v_call: TRBV7-3
d_call: TRBD2
j_call: TRBJ2-1
cdr3_aa: CASSLLPGGLDEQFF
cdr3_nt: TGTGCCAGCAGCCTTCTACCGGGGGGATTGGATGAGCAGTTCTTC

clone_size: -
cdr3_length: 14
v_call: TRBV5-6
d_call: -
j_call: TRBJ1-2
cdr3_aa: CASSFLDIDIGYTF
cdr3_nt: TGTGCCAGCAGCTTCTTGGACATCGATATTGGCTACACCTTC

clone_size: -
cdr3_length: 16
v_call: TRBV9
d_call: TRBD1
j_call: TRBJ2-7
cdr3_aa: CASSYLAGTAGNEQYF
cdr3_nt: TGTGCCAGCAGCTACTTAGCCGGGACAGCTGGGAACGAGCAGTACTTC

clone_size: -
cdr3_length: 15
v_call: TRBV4-1
d_call: TRBD1
j_call: TRBJ1-2
cdr3_aa: CASSQEQGARYGYTF
cdr3_nt: TGCGCCAGCAGCCAAGAGCAGGGGGCGCGCTATGGCTACACCTTC

clone_size: -
cdr3_length: 15
v_call: TRBV29-1
d_call: TRBD1
j_call: TRBJ1-1
cdr3_aa: CSVSGQKTFNTEAFF
cdr3_nt: TGCAGCGTGTCGGGACAGAAAACATTTAACACTGAAGCTTTCTTT

clone_size: -
cdr3_length: 13
v_call: TRBV10-3
d_call: -
j_call: TRBJ1-5
cdr3_aa: CAIKADSNQPQHF
cdr3_nt: TGTGCCATCAAGGCGGATAGCAATCAGCCCCAGCATTTT

clone_size: -
cdr3_length: 13
v_call: TRBV6-6
d_call: -
j_call: TRBJ2-3
cdr3_aa: CASSSGGRDTQYF
cdr3_nt: TGTGCCAGCAGTTCGGGGGGCCGGGATACGCAGTATTTT

clone_size: few
cdr3_length: 12
v_call: TRBV2
d_call: -
j_call: TRBJ1-1
cdr3_aa: CASREGPTEAFF
cdr3_nt: TGTGCCAGCAGGGAGGGGCCGACTGAAGCTTTCTTT

clone_size: -
cdr3_length: 17
v_call: TRBV5-1
d_call: TRBD2
j_call: TRBJ2-2
cdr3_aa: CASSLGTSGGNTGELFF
cdr3_nt: TGCGCCAGCAGCTTGGGGACTAGCGGGGGCAACACCGGGGAGCTGTTTTTT

clone_size: few
cdr3_length: 14
v_call: TRBV19
d_call: -
j_call: TRBJ1-2
cdr3_aa: CASSRDTLNYGYTF
cdr3_nt: TGTGCCAGTAGTAGGGACACGTTAAACTATGGCTACACCTTC

clone_size: -
cdr3_length: 15
v_call: TRBV28
d_call: -
j_call: TRBJ2-6
cdr3_aa: CASSSQGSGANVLTF
cdr3_nt: TGTGCCAGCAGCTCACAGGGCTCTGGGGCCAACGTCCTGACTTTC

clone_size: -
cdr3_length: 16
v_call: TRBV9
d_call: TRBD2
j_call: TRBJ2-3
cdr3_aa: CASSAGTLAGYHTQYF
cdr3_nt: TGTGCCAGCAGCGCCGGAACCCTAGCGGGGTATCATACGCAGTATTTT

clone_size: -
cdr3_length: 14
v_call: TRBV27
d_call: -
j_call: TRBJ1-4
cdr3_aa: CASSSDRTNEKLFF
cdr3_nt: TGTGCCAGCAGTTCGGACAGAACTAATGAAAAACTGTTTTTT

clone_size: -
cdr3_length: 15
v_call: TRBV28
d_call: -
j_call: TRBJ2-7
cdr3_aa: CASRKQGYGRNEQYF
cdr3_nt: TGTGCCAGCAGAAAACAGGGATACGGTCGGAACGAGCAGTACTTC

clone_size: -
cdr3_length: 16
v_call: TRBV6-1
d_call: TRBD1
j_call: TRBJ2-1
cdr3_aa: CASSEDETGDYNEQFF
cdr3_nt: TGTGCCAGCAGTGAGGATGAGACAGGGGACTACAATGAGCAGTTCTTC

clone_size: few
cdr3_length: 17
v_call: TRBV6-1
d_call: TRBD1
j_call: TRBJ1-4
cdr3_aa: CASSAVRGLPSRMELFF
cdr3_nt: TGTGCCAGCAGTGCGGTAAGGGGGCTACCCTCGCGGATGGAACTGTTTTTT

clone_size: -
cdr3_length: 14
v_call: TRBV30
d_call: TRBD2
j_call: TRBJ2-3
cdr3_aa: CAWRLAGSTDTQYF
cdr3_nt: TGTGCCTGGAGACTAGCGGGGAGCACAGATACGCAGTATTTT

clone_size: -
cdr3_length: 15
v_call: TRBV2
d_call: -
j_call: TRBJ1-2
cdr3_aa: CASRPQAGANYGYTF
cdr3_nt: TGTGCCAGCAGGCCGCAGGCGGGAGCTAACTATGGCTACACCTTC

clone_size: once
cdr3_length: 15
v_call: TRBV4-2
d_call: -
j_call: TRBJ2-4
cdr3_aa: CASSQDQGAKNIQYF
cdr3_nt: TGTGCCAGCAGCCAAGATCAGGGGGCCAAAAACATTCAGTACTTC

clone_size: -
cdr3_length: 13
v_call: TRBV19
d_call: TRBD2
j_call: TRBJ2-1
cdr3_aa: CASSIQFSGEQFF
cdr3_nt: TGTGCCAGTAGTATACAGTTTAGCGGGGAGCAGTTCTTC

clone_size: -
cdr3_length: 13
v_call: TRBV2
d_call: TRBD1
j_call: TRBJ2-1
cdr3_aa: CASQQDRENEQFF
cdr3_nt: TGTGCCAGCCAACAAGACAGGGAAAATGAGCAGTTCTTC

clone_size: -
cdr3_length: 13
v_call: TRBV10-3
d_call: TRBD1
j_call: TRBJ1-1
cdr3_aa: CAIRDGQGGEAFF
cdr3_nt: TGTGCCATCAGAGATGGACAGGGTGGTGAAGCTTTCTTT

clone_size: -
cdr3_length: 13
v_call: TRBV6-5
d_call: -
j_call: TRBJ1-5
cdr3_aa: CASGRGPSQPQHF
cdr3_nt: TGTGCCAGCGGCCGAGGGCCTTCACAGCCCCAGCATTTT

clone_size: -
cdr3_length: 17
v_call: TRBV7-9
d_call: TRBD2
j_call: TRBJ2-3
cdr3_aa: CASSQEWLAGGQDTQYF
cdr3_nt: TGTGCCAGCAGTCAAGAGTGGCTAGCGGGGGGGCAAGATACGCAGTATTTT

clone_size: -
cdr3_length: 13
v_call: TRBV7-3
d_call: -
j_call: TRBJ2-3
cdr3_aa: CASSLNFADTQYF
cdr3_nt: TGTGCCAGCAGCTTAAACTTCGCAGATACGCAGTATTTT

clone_size: once
cdr3_length: 15
v_call: TRBV14
d_call: -
j_call: TRBJ1-3
cdr3_aa: CASSPTRNSGNTIYF
cdr3_nt: TGTGCCAGCAGCCCTACGAGGAACTCTGGAAACACCATATATTTT

clone_size: -
cdr3_length: 17
v_call: TRBV5-1
d_call: -
j_call: TRBJ1-4
cdr3_aa: CASSLLEGYGANEKLFF
cdr3_nt: TGCGCCAGCAGCTTGCTGGAGGGGTATGGAGCTAATGAAAAACTGTTTTTT

clone_size: -
cdr3_length: 14
v_call: TRBV4-2
d_call: -
j_call: TRBJ1-2
cdr3_aa: CASSQGSINYGYTF
cdr3_nt: TGTGCCAGCAGCCAAGGCAGTATTAACTATGGCTACACCTTC

clone_size: once
cdr3_length: 15
v_call: TRBV7-9
d_call: -
j_call: TRBJ2-3
cdr3_aa: CASSLVIGGPDTQYF
cdr3_nt: TGTGCCAGCAGCTTAGTTATTGGGGGCCCAGATACGCAGTATTTT

clone_size: -
cdr3_length: 15
v_call: TRBV19
d_call: TRBD1
j_call: TRBJ1-1
cdr3_aa: CASSILTGQRTEAFF
cdr3_nt: TGTGCCAGTAGTATCCTGACAGGGCAGCGCACTGAAGCTTTCTTT

clone_size: few
cdr3_length: 15
v_call: TRBV3-1/TRBV3-2
d_call: -
j_call: TRBJ1-2
cdr3_aa: CASSQSIRANYGYTF
cdr3_nt: TGTGCCAGCAGCCAAAGCATCCGAGCTAACTATGGCTACACCTTC

clone_size: -
cdr3_length: 16
v_call: TRBV3-1/TRBV3-2
d_call: TRBD1
j_call: TRBJ2-2
cdr3_aa: CASSHIQGVGTGELFF
cdr3_nt: TGTGCCAGCAGTCACATACAGGGGGTCGGCACCGGGGAGCTGTTTTTT

clone_size: -
cdr3_length: 15
v_call: TRBV11-1
d_call: TRBD1
j_call: TRBJ1-1
cdr3_aa: CASSLAGQGNVEAFF
cdr3_nt: TGTGCCAGCAGCTTAGCGGGACAGGGGAACGTTGAAGCTTTCTTT

clone_size: -
cdr3_length: 13
v_call: TRBV5-1
d_call: -
j_call: TRBJ1-1
cdr3_aa: CASSLALGTEAFF
cdr3_nt: TGCGCCAGCAGCCTAGCCTTAGGAACTGAAGCTTTCTTT

clone_size: once
cdr3_length: 15
v_call: TRBV3-1/TRBV3-2
d_call: TRBD2
j_call: TRBJ2-1
cdr3_aa: CASSPGTSTYNEQFF
cdr3_nt: TGTGCCAGCAGCCCGGGGACTAGTACCTACAATGAGCAGTTCTTC

clone_size: -
cdr3_length: 16
v_call: TRBV5-1
d_call: -
j_call: TRBJ1-3
cdr3_aa: CASSTRDKFSGNTIYF
cdr3_nt: TGCGCCAGCAGCACCCGGGACAAATTCTCTGGAAACACCATATATTTT

clone_size: -
cdr3_length: 15
v_call: TRBV9
d_call: -
j_call: TRBJ1-2
cdr3_aa: CASSVGAGSSYGYTF
cdr3_nt: TGTGCCAGCAGCGTAGGGGCAGGGTCGAGCTATGGCTACACCTTC

clone_size: -
cdr3_length: 17
v_call: TRBV6-1
d_call: -
j_call: TRBJ2-2
cdr3_aa: CASSEAWQRSNTGELFF
cdr3_nt: TGTGCCAGCAGTGAAGCATGGCAAAGGAGTAACACCGGGGAGCTGTTTTTT

clone_size: -
cdr3_length: 16
v_call: TRBV19
d_call: -
j_call: TRBJ1-3
cdr3_aa: CASSRTFGGSGNTIYF
cdr3_nt: TGTGCCAGTAGTAGAACTTTCGGGGGCTCTGGAAACACCATATATTTT

clone_size: -
cdr3_length: 13
v_call: TRBV6-6
d_call: TRBD1
j_call: TRBJ2-7
cdr3_aa: CASTGGPTYEQYF
cdr3_nt: TGTGCCAGCACAGGGGGCCCTACTTACGAGCAGTACTTC

clone_size: few
cdr3_length: 19
v_call: TRBV6-1
d_call: TRBD1
j_call: TRBJ1-5
cdr3_aa: CASSENRVGTGRNNQPQHF
cdr3_nt: TGTGCCAGCAGTGAAAATAGGGTGGGGACAGGGAGAAACAATCAGCCCCAGCATTTT

clone_size: -
cdr3_length: 14
v_call: TRBV7-9
d_call: -
j_call: TRBJ1-5
cdr3_aa: CASSYGEGRQPQHF
cdr3_nt: TGTGCCAGCAGCTATGGGGAGGGGAGGCAGCCCCAGCATTTT

clone_size: few
cdr3_length: 14
v_call: TRBV5-7
d_call: -
j_call: TRBJ1-1
cdr3_aa: CASSLGAGRTEAFF
cdr3_nt: TGTGCCAGCAGCTTGGGAGCGGGTCGGACTGAAGCTTTCTTT

clone_size: -
cdr3_length: 18
v_call: TRBV19
d_call: TRBD1
j_call: TRBJ2-2
cdr3_aa: CASINWDRGSTGAGELFF
cdr3_nt: TGTGCCAGTATTAATTGGGACAGGGGGTCTACGGGGGCCGGGGAGCTGTTTTTT

clone_size: -
cdr3_length: 15
v_call: TRBV9
d_call: TRBD2
j_call: TRBJ2-1
cdr3_aa: CASSPGLANYNEQFF
cdr3_nt: TGTGCCAGCAGCCCCGGACTAGCGAACTACAATGAGCAGTTCTTC

clone_size: -
cdr3_length: 14
v_call: TRBV5-1
d_call: -
j_call: TRBJ2-7
cdr3_aa: CASSERSGSYEQYF
cdr3_nt: TGCGCCAGCAGCGAGCGTAGCGGTTCCTACGAGCAGTACTTC

clone_size: once
cdr3_length: 13
v_call: TRBV11-2
d_call: -
j_call: TRBJ1-1
cdr3_aa: CASSLDTNTEAFF
cdr3_nt: TGTGCCAGCAGCTTAGATACTAACACTGAAGCTTTCTTT

clone_size: -
cdr3_length: 16
v_call: TRBV5-1
d_call: -
j_call: TRBJ1-2
cdr3_aa: CASRQAYRDLRGGYTF
cdr3_nt: TGCGCCAGCAGGCAAGCTTACAGGGACCTGAGGGGGGGCTACACCTTC

clone_size: -
cdr3_length: 14
v_call: TRBV28
d_call: -
j_call: TRBJ2-1
cdr3_aa: CASSFALGRNEQFF
cdr3_nt: TGTGCCAGCAGTTTCGCCTTGGGGAGGAATGAGCAGTTCTTC

clone_size: -
cdr3_length: 15
v_call: TRBV25-1
d_call: TRBD1
j_call: TRBJ2-5
cdr3_aa: CASSAGTGPQETQYF
cdr3_nt: TGTGCCAGCAGTGCCGGGACAGGGCCCCAAGAGACCCAGTACTTC

clone_size: -
cdr3_length: 15
v_call: TRBV28
d_call: TRBD1
j_call: TRBJ2-2
cdr3_aa: CASRGQGARTGELFF
cdr3_nt: TGTGCCAGCAGAGGTCAGGGGGCGCGTACCGGGGAGCTGTTTTTT

clone_size: -
cdr3_length: 13
v_call: TRBV5-1
d_call: -
j_call: TRBJ2-3
cdr3_aa: CASRSGGTDTQYF
cdr3_nt: TGCGCCAGCAGGTCGGGGGGCACAGATACGCAGTATTTT

clone_size: -
cdr3_length: 14
v_call: TRBV28
d_call: TRBD2
j_call: TRBJ2-1
cdr3_aa: CASSFRREGNEQFF
cdr3_nt: TGTGCCAGCAGTTTCAGGCGGGAGGGCAATGAGCAGTTCTTC